The entry that follows covers one T cell receptor (beta chain) sequence. No antigen is known for it. This specimen belongs to a study of identifying expanded T cells in peripheral blood. Study-wide results and limits: Across healthy donors, higher total template counts meant significantly greater approximately 2-week count variance. Over around two and four weeks, about 15 and 18 clones changed, versus around 1.3 between replicates.

Here immunoSEQ multiplex PCR was the method, and the copy in TCRdb shows in-frame clones only, minus some. Of over 75,000 clones detected, around 88% appear once; the ten largest clones hold over 3%. Collection occurred without any documented infections or immune events in donors. Per germline, CDR1 SGHRS and CDR2 YFSETQ. The CDR3 has 16 residues. With V trimmed by 4 bases and J by 7 bases, 9 bases remained unmatched. The chain is built from TRBV5-1 and TRBJ2-1; 12 nucleotides agree with TRBD2. The sample was blood. The receptor was isolated from a person aged 18 to 70 in good health. DNA of the CDR3: TGCGCCAGCAGCCCCTCCCTAGCGGGGGGGAGGAATGAGCAGTTCTTC. Protein product: CASSPSLAGGRNEQFF. The full variable domain, with the rest looked up from reference TRBV5-1 and TRBJ2-1, is KAGVTQTPRYLIKTRGQQVTLSCSPISGHRSVSWYQQTPGQGLQFLFEYFSETQRNKGNFPGRFSGRQFSNSRSEMNVSTLELGDSALYLCASSPSLAGGRNEQFFGPGTRLTVL.